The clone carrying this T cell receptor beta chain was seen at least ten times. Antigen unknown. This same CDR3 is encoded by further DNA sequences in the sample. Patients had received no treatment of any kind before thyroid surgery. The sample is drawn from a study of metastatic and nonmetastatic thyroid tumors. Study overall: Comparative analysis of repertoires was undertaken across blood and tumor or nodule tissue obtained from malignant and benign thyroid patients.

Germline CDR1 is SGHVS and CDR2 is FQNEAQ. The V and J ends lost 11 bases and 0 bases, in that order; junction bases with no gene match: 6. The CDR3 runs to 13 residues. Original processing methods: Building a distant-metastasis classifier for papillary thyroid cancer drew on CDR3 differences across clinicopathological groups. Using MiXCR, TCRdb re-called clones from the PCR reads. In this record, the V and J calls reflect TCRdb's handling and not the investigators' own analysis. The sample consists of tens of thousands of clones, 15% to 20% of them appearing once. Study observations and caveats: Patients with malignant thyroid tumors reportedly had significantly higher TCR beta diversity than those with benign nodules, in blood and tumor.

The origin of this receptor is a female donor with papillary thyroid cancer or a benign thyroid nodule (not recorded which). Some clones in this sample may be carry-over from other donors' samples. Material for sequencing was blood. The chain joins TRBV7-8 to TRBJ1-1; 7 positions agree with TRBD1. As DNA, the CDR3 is TGTGCCGGACAGGATACCATGAACACTGAAGCTTTCTTT. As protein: CAGQDTMNTEAFF.